This is a list of T cell receptor beta chains from one sample in a study of Graves' ophthalmopathy and Graves' hyperthyroidism. TCRdb re-called the multiplex PCR reads through MiXCR, storing one row per CDR3 protein. The sample consists of around 660,000 distinct CDR3 sequences, approximately 39% of them appearing once. The sample consisted of peripheral blood. These receptors were taken from an adult man with Graves' ophthalmopathy. Both conserved end residues are part of each CDR3. The D gene is left open where the match is weak. For some rows the clone size is stated as once, few or many, or as a class when expanded; others skip it.

D: .; V: TRBV7-2; size: .; J: TRBJ2-7; DNA: TGTGCCAGCTCACGTATCGACAGAGACTACGAGCAGTACTTC; CDR3: CASSRIDRDYEQYF
D: TRBD1; V: TRBV4-2; size: many; J: TRBJ2-7; DNA: TGTGCCAGCAGCGGGACAGGGGGCCTCTACGAGCAGTACTTC; CDR3: CASSGTGGLYEQYF
D: .; V: TRBV30; size: few; J: TRBJ1-2; DNA: TGTGCCTGGAGTGTATGGTCAGGACCCACTAACTATGGCTACACCTTC; CDR3: CAWSVWSGPTNYGYTF
D: TRBD2; V: TRBV12-3/TRBV12-4; size: .; J: TRBJ2-1; DNA: TGTGCCAGCAGTTTGAAGGGACTAGCGGGAGTGGGTGAGCAGTTCTTC; CDR3: CASSLKGLAGVGEQFF
D: TRBD1; V: TRBV7-6; size: .; J: TRBJ1-6; DNA: TGTGCCAGCAGCCTGTCCCTGGGGGACAGGGTGGGAAATTCACCCCTCCACTTT; CDR3: CASSLSLGDRVGNSPLHF
D: TRBD1; V: TRBV12-3/TRBV12-4; size: many; J: TRBJ1-2; DNA: TGTGCCAGCAGTCGGGACAGGGGGGAAGGCTACACCTTC; CDR3: CASSRDRGEGYTF
D: .; V: TRBV7-2; size: few; J: TRBJ1-4; DNA: TGTGCCAGCAGCTGGGGACGGTCAACTAATGAAAAACTGTTTTTT; CDR3: CASSWGRSTNEKLFF
D: .; V: TRBV12-3/TRBV12-4; size: few; J: TRBJ1-5; DNA: TGTGCCAGCAGTTTACGAATTAGGGGATCGAGAAATCAGCCCCAGCATTTT; CDR3: CASSLRIRGSRNQPQHF
D: .; V: TRBV29-1; size: .; J: TRBJ1-2; DNA: TGCAGCGTTTCCGGGCCCGGCTACACCTTC; CDR3: CSVSGPGYTF
D: TRBD1; V: TRBV5-1; size: .; J: TRBJ2-5; DNA: TGCGCCAGCAGCGCCGGGACAGGGGTAGAGACCCAGCACTTC; CDR3: CASSAGTGVETQHF
D: .; V: TRBV7-3; size: many; J: TRBJ1-1; DNA: TGTGCCAGCAGCTTAAGTTCTCTAGCTGAAGCTTTCTTT; CDR3: CASSLSSLAEAFF
D: TRBD1; V: TRBV4-2; size: .; J: TRBJ2-7; DNA: TGTGCCAGCAGCTTCAAGACAGGGGGCGGGGACGAGCAGTACTTC; CDR3: CASSFKTGGGDEQYF
D: .; V: TRBV10-3; size: .; J: TRBJ2-2; DNA: TGTGCCATCAGTGAGTCAAGCGTTGTAGTTAGGGCCGGGGAGCTGTTTTTT; CDR3: CAISESSVVVRAGELFF
D: .; V: TRBV25-1; size: many; J: TRBJ2-5; DNA: TGTGCCAGCATGGTGTGGGAGACCCAGTACTTC; CDR3: CASMVWETQYF
D: .; V: TRBV5-5; size: many; J: TRBJ1-1; DNA: TGTGCCAGCAGCTTGGCAGGACGGATTGGGGCTTTCTTT; CDR3: CASSLAGRIGAFF
D: .; V: TRBV7-9; size: once; J: TRBJ1-5; DNA: TGCGCCAGCAGCCAAGTGTTTGTCGGCAAAGGCGGTCAGCCCCAGCATTTT; CDR3: CASSQVFVGKGGQPQHF
D: TRBD1; V: TRBV19; size: many; J: TRBJ1-5; DNA: TGTGCCAGCCGGGACAGGCTGAATCAGCCCCAGCATTTT; CDR3: CASRDRLNQPQHF
D: TRBD1; V: TRBV15; size: .; J: TRBJ2-6; DNA: TGTGCCACCAGCGTAGCCGGGACAGCTGTCTCTGGGGCCAACGTCCTGACTTTC; CDR3: CATSVAGTAVSGANVLTF
D: .; V: TRBV11-2; size: few; J: TRBJ2-6; DNA: TGTGCCAGCAGGAGGGGGGTTCGCTCTGGGGCCAACGTCCTGACTTTC; CDR3: CASRRGVRSGANVLTF
D: .; V: TRBV2; size: many; J: TRBJ2-7; DNA: TGTGCCAGCCGCTGGCAGGGGACGACCTACGAGCAGTACTTC; CDR3: CASRWQGTTYEQYF